Shown below are 6 T cell receptor beta chains from a single sample sequenced in a study of blood T cell repertoires in COVID-19. Sequencing was performed with immunoSEQ multiplex PCR; in TCRdb, only in-frame clones are kept and a portion is missing. The table includes about 320,000 clones, roughly nine tenths detected once. Sample: PBMCs or T cells enriched from blood (not recorded which). The receptor source for this set is a man aged 55-75 years who had recovered from COVID-19.

The J gene is TRBJ2-7, the V gene TRBV6-5; 8 bases line up with TRBD2. Per the germline V gene, CDR1 is MNHEY and CDR2 is SVGAGI. The V gene end was trimmed by 4 bases and the J gene end by 1 base; junction bases not matched to a gene: 9. The CDR3 is 16 residues long. CDR3 residues: CASSSPGLAGSYEQYF. CDR3 nucleotide sequence: TGTGCCAGCAGTTCCCCGGGGCTAGCGGGTTCCTACGAGCAGTACTTC.

The chain recombines TRBV5-1 with TRBJ2-7; TRBD2 matches 8 bases. V shed 0 bases, J shed 3 bases, and the junction held 8 bases outside the gene matches. The CDR3 is 16 amino acids. Germline CDR1 and CDR2: SGHRS and YFSETQ. CDR3 protein: CASSLGGSSGFYEQYF. CDR3 in DNA: TGCGCCAGCAGCTTGGGTGGGTCTAGCGGGTTCTACGAGCAGTACTTC.

This clone showed up just once. V usage is TRBV15 and J usage is TRBJ2-1; the D gene is possibly TRBD2 (7 bases). Germline loops: CDR1 LNHNV, CDR2 YYDKDF (reference sequence). Trimming shortened V by 3 bases and J by 12 bases, and 27 bases separated the two germline ends. The CDR3 loop spans 17 amino acids. The CDR3 protein is CATSSSPGASGAPLQFF. CDR3 nucleotides: TGTGCCACCAGCAGCTCCCCGGGGGCTAGCGGAGCCCCGCTGCAGTTCTTC.

The rearrangement joins TRBV6-1 to TRBJ1-2; maybe TRBD1 (6 bases). V was clipped by 3 bases and J by 2 bases, with 16 bases between them. Germline CDR1 and CDR2: MNHNS and SASEGT. This CDR3 is 16 amino acids long. As DNA, the CDR3 is TGTGCCAGCAGTGATGAAGGGGGGGCAGGCAACTATGGCTACACCTTC. Residues: CASSDEGGAGNYGYTF.

This clone was picked up one time. This rearrangement joins TRBV6-5 to TRBJ1-2, with 8 positions matching TRBD1. The CDR3 runs to 14 residues. Unmatched junction bases numbered 10, after V lost 6 bases and J lost 7 bases. Looked up from germline, CDR1 is MNHEY and CDR2 is SVGAGI. CDR3 in DNA: TGTGCCAGCAGACAACAGGGGGTTGAGGGTGGCTACACCTTC. Protein sequence: CASRQQGVEGGYTF.

Concerning this clone: The sample carries other DNA sequences with the same CDR3. The chain uses TRBV9 and TRBJ2-7, with 9 bases aligning to TRBD1. The germline V gene has CDR1 SGDLS and CDR2 YYNGEE. J lost 2 bases, V lost 0 bases, and 3 bases had no gene match. The CDR3 has 15 residues. CDR3 coding DNA: TGTGCCAGCAGCGTAGGACAGGGGGGGACCTACGAGCAGTACTTC. This gives the protein CASSVGQGGTYEQYF.